This entry lists 14 T cell receptor beta chains sequenced from one sample in a study. TCRdb re-analysed the 5' RACE reads in MiXCR, keeping a single row per CDR3 protein. The profile shows roughly 55,000 distinct CDR3 sequences, roughly 22% of them singletons. Sample: tumor-infiltrating naive CD4+ T cells sorted from the breast tumor. The subset was: naive CD4+ T cells, CD4+CD45RA+CD25-. All receptors derive from a female donor with breast cancer.

This clonotype was seen at least ten times. The chain has TRBV20-1 and TRBJ2-1; TRBD2 aligns across 9 bases. Germline assignment: CDR1 DFQATT and CDR2 SNEGSKA (reference sequence). The CDR3 totals 14 residues. The ends lost 3 bases at V and 6 bases at J; junction bases unmatched: 6. CDR3 region: CSARSGGPGNEQFF. The CDR3 bases are TGCAGTGCTAGGAGCGGGGGGCCGGGCAATGAGCAGTTCTTC.

The chain combines TRBV20-1 with TRBJ1-2; no definite D call. V lost 0 bases to trimming and J lost 7 bases, with 12 bases between them. In germline, CDR1 is DFQATT, CDR2 SNEGSKA (reference sequence). The CDR3 covers 13 residues. CDR3 amino acids: CSARDERVSGYTF. The CDR3 region has the DNA TGCAGTGCTAGAGATGAGAGGGTCTCTGGCTACACCTTC.

This clonotype appeared a few times. This chain uses TRBV20-1 with TRBJ2-7, with a tentative D call TRBD2 (6 bases). This CDR3 region has 15 residues. Trimming pared 5 bases from V and 0 bases from J, leaving 17 bases between. Germline V lookup: CDR1 DFQATT, CDR2 SNEGSKA (reference sequence). CDR3 amino acids: CSAPPAGRFSYEQYF. For the CDR3, the DNA is TGCAGTGCTCCCCCCGCGGGGAGATTCTCCTACGAGCAGTACTTC.

This clonotype was found many times. CDR3 region: CASSWTGEINYGYTF. CDR3 nucleotides: TGCGCCAGCAGCTGGACAGGAGAGATCAACTATGGCTACACCTTC. The V call is TRBV5-1, the J call TRBJ1-2; 7 positions match TRBD1. This CDR3 has 15 amino acids. CDR1 SGHRS and CDR2 YFSETQ come from the germline V gene. Losses at the gene ends were 3 bases for V and 2 bases for J; bases not matched to a gene: 7.

The V gene is TRBV25-1, the J gene TRBJ1-2, with a weak D call TRBD1 (5 bases). The CDR3 consists of 14 residues. V dropped 6 bases and J dropped 4 bases, with 15 bases sitting between them. Germline CDR1 reads MGHDK; CDR2 reads SYGVNS. The CDR3 reads CASRGDSQGYGYTF. The DNA for the CDR3 is TGTGCCAGCAGGGGGGACTCTCAAGGCTATGGCTACACCTTC.

The chain carries TRBV11-3 and TRBJ2-2; TRBD2 is a possible D gene (6 bases). The CDR3 extends over 18 amino acids. Germline V gene lookup returns CDR1 SGHNT and CDR2 YENEEA. Trimming took 2 bases from V and 3 from J, leaving 19 bases between them. CDR3 in DNA: TGTGCCAGCAGCTTACAGGACGGCTGGGGAGGACACACCGGGGAGCTGTTTTTT. Translation: CASSLQDGWGGHTGELFF. Together with reference TRBV11-3 and TRBJ2-2, the CDR3 gives the full variable domain: EAGVVQSPRYKIIEKKQPVAFWCNPISGHNTLYWYLQNLGQGPELLIRYENEEAVDDSQLPKDRFSAERLKGVDSTLKIQPAELGDSAVYLCASSLQDGWGGHTGELFFGEGSRLTVL.

The CDR3: CASSSGTLSSYNEQFF. As DNA, the CDR3 is TGCGCCAGCAGCTCCGGGACATTGAGCTCCTACAATGAGCAGTTCTTC. This chain links TRBV5-1 with TRBJ2-1; tentative D call: TRBD1 (6 bases). In germline, CDR1 is SGHRS, CDR2 YFSETQ. Trimming removed 3 bases from V and 0 bases from J, with 13 bases in between. This CDR3 is 16 amino acids long.

A remark on this clonotype: A read error is possible here, since a much larger clone lies one base away. V and J are TRBV9 and TRBJ2-6; D may be TRBD1 (6 bases). This CDR3 is 15 amino acids long. Germline CDR1 reads SGDLS; CDR2 reads YYNGEE. The CDR3: CANSLGHSGANVLTF. In nucleotides, the CDR3 is TGTGCCAACAGCTTGGGACACTCTGGGGCCAACGTCCTGACTTTC.

This clonotype has just a few counts. V and J are TRBV7-8 and TRBJ1-1; maybe TRBD1 (5 bases). Per the germline V gene, CDR1 is SGHVS and CDR2 is FQNEAQ. V shed 4 bases and J shed 1 base, with 7 bases lying between them. CDR3 length equals 13 residues. For the CDR3, the DNA is TGTGCCAGCAGCTGGGGACGGAACACTGAAGCTTTCTTT. Protein: CASSWGRNTEAFF.

This clonotype was seen at least ten times. This chain joins TRBV29-1 and TRBJ2-5, with no clear D. The germline gives CDR1 SQVTM, CDR2 ANQGSEA. V lost 3 bases and J lost 4, with 12 bases in between. The CDR3 spans 13 residues. CDR3 coding DNA: TGCAGCGTTGACGGTGATTTTTTAGAGACCCAGTACTTC. Encoded protein: CSVDGDFLETQYF.

Concerning this clonotype: This likely comes from a read error, as the CDR3 has no conserved phenylalanine or tryptophan at its end. This rearrangement joins TRBV7-2 to TRBJ1-2; 7 nucleotides match TRBD1. Looked up from germline, CDR1 is SGHTA and CDR2 is FQGNSA. The CDR3 covers 14 residues. CDR3 nucleotides: TGTGCCGGCAGCTCCCGACAGGGCCCCTATGGCTACACCTCC. Translating it yields CAGSSRQGPYGYTS.

This clonotype was counted only a few times. The chain employs TRBV5-6 and TRBJ1-4; D call uncertain. The V gene lost 1 base and the J gene lost 8 bases, with 12 bases spanning the gap. This CDR3 region has 14 residues. Germline V gene data show CDR1 as SGHDT and CDR2 as YYEEEE. CDR3 protein: CASSLSPFEEKLFF. DNA for the CDR3: TGTGCCAGCAGCTTGTCCCCCTTCGAGGAAAAACTGTTTTTT.

This clonotype was counted between two and nine times. V and J are TRBV11-3 and TRBJ2-2; D uncertain. The CDR3 contains 12 residues. Germline V gene sequence: CDR1 SGHNT, CDR2 YENEEA. Trimming pared 5 bases from V and 7 bases from J, leaving 8 bases between. CDR3 residues: CASSAYGGELFF. The CDR3 bases are TGTGCCAGCAGCGCCTATGGCGGGGAGCTGTTTTTT. The full variable domain, its missing parts supplied by reference TRBV11-3 and TRBJ2-2, is EAGVVQSPRYKIIEKKQPVAFWCNPISGHNTLYWYLQNLGQGPELLIRYENEEAVDDSQLPKDRFSAERLKGVDSTLKIQPAELGDSAVYLCASSAYGGELFFGEGSRLTVL.

This chain joins TRBV18 and TRBJ2-1; weak D call: TRBD2 (7 bases). V lost 6 bases to trimming and J lost 6 bases, with 21 bases between them. The germline V gene encodes CDR1 KGHSH and CDR2 LQKENI. The length of the CDR3 is 16 residues. CDR3 nucleotides: TGTGCCAGCTCCCTAGGGGGGGCGGGAGTCGCCAATGAGCAGTTCTTC. Its translation: CASSLGGAGVANEQFF.